This TCR beta chain was identified in a study of T cell repertoires in cytomegalovirus infection. Study context: Both a matching HLA type and CMV infection were indicated by public TCR beta signatures.

Findings and limits, study-wide: The study identified carriers of CMV plus the relevant HLA from cumulative public TCR beta family frequency. Predominance within the ex vivo response was attributable to HLA-C-restricted CMV-specific TCR beta clonotypes.

Per germline, CDR1 SGHTA and CDR2 FQGNSA. V lost 1 base to trimming and J lost 0 bases; unmatched junction nucleotides: 6. The CDR3 covers 17 residues. TCRdb called the reads again in MiXCR, with one record for every CDR3 protein. The sample holds approximately 250,000 distinct CDR3 sequences; over 8% are singletons and the top ten take roughly 15%. The table lists this clonotype with many counts. The target antigen is unknown. Sequenced: PBMCs. This sequence originates from a human donor in good health (CMV status not recorded). Some clones in this sample may be carry-over from other donors' samples. This sequence joins TRBV7-2 and TRBJ1-3, with TRBD1 matching over 7 bases. The CDR3 DNA reads TGTGCCAGCAGCTTAGAACGCCCAGGGGGCTCTGGAAACACCATATATTTT. Protein: CASSLERPGGSGNTIYF. The full variable domain, in which reference TRBV7-2 and TRBJ1-3 provide the parts outside the CDR3, is GAGVSQSPSNKVTEKGKDVELRCDPISGHTALYWYRQSLGQGLEFLIYFQGNSAPDKSGLPSDRFSAERTGGSVSTLTIQRTQQEDSAVYLCASSLERPGGSGNTIYFGEGSWLTVV.